This is a list of T cell receptor beta chains from one sample in a study of blood T cell repertoires in COVID-19. Here immunoSEQ multiplex PCR was the method, and the copy in TCRdb shows in-frame clones only, minus some. The sample comprises fewer than 300,000 clones, 65% to 90% of which are singletons, and 5.1% rests with the top ten. Material for sequencing was peripheral blood. The receptors come from a man aged 50 to 60 with active or convalescent COVID-19. CDR3s include the opening cysteine and the closing phenylalanine or tryptophan. A D gene is named only where the DNA matches it firmly. The size field is filled for only some rows; it gives once, few, many or a size class.

CDR3 protein,CDR3 DNA,D gene,clone size,J gene,V gene
CASSQGASGSSYEQYF,TGCGCCAGCAGCCAAGGCGCTAGCGGGAGCTCCTACGAGCAGTACTTC,TRBD2,once,TRBJ2-7,TRBV4-1
CASSLSYRGGGQETQYF,TGTGCCAGCAGCTTATCGTATCGGGGCGGGGGCCAAGAGACCCAGTACTTC,TRBD2,once,TRBJ2-5,TRBV7-2
CASSLGADREQYF,TGTGCCAGCAGCTTAGGGGCAGACCGCGAGCAGTACTTC,.,.,TRBJ2-7,TRBV7-9
CASSGLGDTEAFF,TGTGCCAGCAGCGGTCTAGGGGACACTGAAGCTTTCTTT,.,.,TRBJ1-1,TRBV3-1/TRBV3-2
CASSLVGLAGVFGYNEQFF,TGTGCCAGCAGCTTGGTTGGGCTAGCGGGAGTTTTTGGCTACAATGAGCAGTTCTTC,TRBD2,.,TRBJ2-1,TRBV7-2
CATGQRPMNTEAFF,TGTGCCACCGGACAGAGACCGATGAACACTGAAGCTTTCTTT,.,few,TRBJ1-1,TRBV2
CASRTGSHTYEQYF,TGTGCCAGCCGTACAGGGAGCCACACCTACGAGCAGTACTTC,.,.,TRBJ2-7,TRBV2
CSARSGFEQYF,TGCAGTGCTAGGAGCGGTTTCGAGCAGTACTTC,.,.,TRBJ2-7,TRBV20-1
CASSQEVGRGTYEQYF,TGCGCCAGCAGCCAAGAAGTCGGCAGGGGGACCTACGAGCAGTACTTC,TRBD1,.,TRBJ2-7,TRBV4-3
CASSPSGQGGHEQYF,TGTGCCAGCTCTCCTTCCGGACAGGGGGGCCACGAGCAGTACTTC,TRBD1,.,TRBJ2-7,TRBV18
CASSRTGEGDTQYF,TGTGCCAGTAGTCGGACAGGGGAAGGAGATACGCAGTATTTT,TRBD1,.,TRBJ2-3,TRBV19
CASSKAYFVVRDRRSRKREAFF,TGTGCCAGCAGCAAAGCGTATTTCGTTGTTCGGGACAGGCGTTCGAGAAAGCGTGAAGCTTTCTTT,.,.,TRBJ1-1,TRBV21-1
CASSLGLAGNTEAFF,TGCGCCAGCAGCTTGGGGTTGGCGGGGAACACTGAAGCTTTCTTT,.,.,TRBJ1-1,TRBV5-1
CASSPGSMNTEAFF,TGTGCCAGCAGTCCGGGATCCATGAACACTGAAGCTTTCTTT,.,once,TRBJ1-1,TRBV27
CASSYSGDSSGETQYF,TGTGCCAGCAGTTACTCAGGGGACAGTTCAGGCGAGACCCAGTACTTC,TRBD1,.,TRBJ2-5,TRBV6-5
CASSRDSGGAEAFF,TGCGCCAGCAGCAGGGATAGCGGGGGTGCTGAAGCTTTCTTT,.,few,TRBJ1-1,TRBV5-1
CASSHLGQGYGYTF,TGCGCCAGCAGCCACCTGGGACAGGGGTATGGCTACACCTTC,TRBD1,.,TRBJ1-2,TRBV4-3
CASSRTSGQAYEQYF,TGTGCCAGCAGCAGGACTAGCGGCCAAGCCTACGAGCAGTACTTC,TRBD2,.,TRBJ2-7,TRBV5-4
CASSPYRVLSSGANVLTF,TGTGCCAGCAGCCCGTACAGGGTTTTGTCCTCTGGGGCCAACGTCCTGACTTTC,.,.,TRBJ2-6,TRBV7-8
CASRTGDRQPQHF,TGTGCCAGCAGGACAGGGGACCGTCAGCCCCAGCATTTT,TRBD1,.,TRBJ1-5,TRBV2
CSFRRGQGPTNTEAFF,TGCAGCTTCAGAAGGGGACAGGGCCCAACGAACACTGAAGCTTTCTTT,TRBD1,few,TRBJ1-1,TRBV29-1
CASSQDSGTNQPQHF,TGTGCCAGCAGCCAAGATTCGGGAACTAATCAGCCCCAGCATTTT,.,.,TRBJ1-5,TRBV4-2
CASSEGPGQGFRGYTF,TGTGCCAGCAGTGAAGGGCCGGGACAGGGCTTTCGCGGCTACACCTTC,TRBD1,.,TRBJ1-2,TRBV2
CASSPIRQGGSYEQYF,TGCGCCAGCAGCCCAATAAGACAGGGAGGCTCCTACGAGCAGTACTTC,.,.,TRBJ2-7,TRBV5-1
CASSSGTSGGTVQFF,TGTGCCAGCAGCTCGGGGACTAGCGGGGGTACGGTGCAGTTCTTC,TRBD2,.,TRBJ2-1,TRBV11-2
CASSQGASTDTQYF,TGTGCCAGCAGCCAGGGGGCGAGCACAGATACGCAGTATTTT,.,.,TRBJ2-3,TRBV4-2
CASRYPTSGSSYNEQFF,TGCGCCAGCCGGTACCCTACTAGCGGGAGCTCCTACAATGAGCAGTTCTTC,TRBD2,.,TRBJ2-1,TRBV5-1
CASSDKGWVSANAEAFF,TGTGCCAGCAGCGACAAGGGGTGGGTCTCAGCCAACGCTGAAGCTTTCTTT,.,.,TRBJ1-1,TRBV7-9